Following are 21 T cell receptor beta chains from one sample sequenced in a study of blood T cell repertoires in COVID-19. TCRdb keeps only in-frame clones here, not all; method: immunoSEQ multiplex PCR. The sample has 55,000 to 75,000 clones, about 83% seen once. Sequenced: peripheral blood. The receptors were gathered from a human donor in a cohort sampled during active COVID-19.

The chain uses TRBV19 and TRBJ1-1; D uncertain. The CDR3 spans 12 residues. The ends were cut back, 2 bases at V and 1 base at J, with 2 bases in the middle. From germline, CDR1 is LNHDA and CDR2 SQIVND (reference sequence). The CDR3 spells CASSIQNTEAFF. CDR3 DNA: TGTGCCAGTAGTATACAGAACACTGAAGCTTTCTTT.

In DNA form, the CDR3 reads TGTGCCAGAAGCTTAGAGCCCCCACTAGCGGGACTCCAACTAGAGACCCAGTACTTC. This encodes CARSLEPPLAGLQLETQYF. The chain couples TRBV7-5 to TRBJ2-5; TRBD2 is the table's D call, not checked against the DNA. TRBV7-5 is a recognized pseudogene. This CDR3 region has 19 residues.

The rearrangement joins TRBV3-1 (or the pseudogene TRBV3-2) to TRBJ2-3; 9 bases are shared with TRBD2. Germline CDR1 is LGHDT and CDR2 is YNNKEL (reference sequence). This CDR3 region has 16 residues. J lost 1 base, V lost 1 base, and 3 bases had no gene match. The CDR3 loop is CASSQGRTSGTDTQYF. CDR3 DNA: TGTGCCAGCAGCCAAGGCAGGACTAGCGGCACAGATACGCAGTATTTT.

The chain is built from TRBV18 and TRBJ1-2, with 7 bases matching TRBD1. CDR3 length: 14 amino acids. The V gene's germline CDR1 is KGHSH and CDR2 LQKENI. Losses at the gene ends were 2 bases for V and 4 bases for J; bases not matched to a gene: 4. As DNA, the CDR3 is TGTGCCAGCTCACCAGGACAGGACTTCTATGGCTACACCTTC. Translated, it gives CASSPGQDFYGYTF.

Concerning this clone itself: The same CDR3 is also encoded by other DNA sequences in this sample. J is TRBJ2-7 and V is TRBV18, with D unresolved. The V end was cut by 3 bases, the J end by 0 bases, with 9 bases between. The CDR3 has 14 residues. From germline, CDR1 is KGHSH and CDR2 LQKENI. DNA of the CDR3: TGTGCCAGCTCACCCGGCCCTAGCTCCTACGAGCAGTACTTC. Translation: CASSPGPSSYEQYF.

This sequence joins TRBV18 and TRBJ2-7; TRBD2 matches at 10 bases. The CDR3 sequence is 15 residues long. Trimming at V came to 5 bases and at J to 6 bases, leaving 10 bases not matched to a gene. Germline V gene data show CDR1 as KGHSH and CDR2 as LQKENI. The CDR3 DNA is TGTGCCAGCTCAGAAACTAGCGGGGAAGCCTCCGAGCAGTACTTC. This sequence encodes CASSETSGEASEQYF. Filled out from reference TRBV18 and TRBJ2-7, the complete variable domain reads NAGVMQNPRHLVRRRGQEARLRCSPMKGHSHVYWYRQLPEEGLKFMVYLQKENIIDESGMPKERFSAEFPKEGPSILRIQQVVRGDSAAYFCASSETSGEASEQYFGPGTRLTVT.

The chain couples TRBV4-2 to TRBJ2-7, with 8 bases that match TRBD1. J was trimmed by 3 bases and V by 3 bases; bases with no gene match: 4. From germline, CDR1 is LGHNA and CDR2 YNFKEQ. The length of the CDR3 is 14 residues. The CDR3 sequence: CASSHGQGDYEQYF. As DNA, the CDR3 is TGTGCCAGCAGCCACGGACAGGGCGACTACGAGCAGTACTTC.

Remarks on this clone: A junction end diverges from the germline sequence, so it may reflect a read error. The chain couples TRBV18 to TRBJ1-1; D remains unclear. Germline CDR1 reads KGHSH; CDR2 reads LQKENI. The CDR3 loop spans 15 amino acids. The CDR3 region is CASSPLGGVNTEAFF. The DNA for the CDR3 is TGTGCCAGCTCCCCACTCGGAGGAGTGAACACTGAAGCTTTCTTT.

The chain has TRBV3-1 (or the pseudogene TRBV3-2) and TRBJ1-1, with a tentative D call TRBD1 (6 bases). The V end was cut by 11 bases, the J end by 3 bases, with 19 bases between. CDR1 is LGHDT, CDR2 YNNKEL, per germline (reference sequence). The CDR3 contains 14 residues. Here the CDR3 DNA reads TGTGCCTGTACGAACAGGGCGAGGGACACTGAAGCTTTCTTT. The encoded protein is CACTNRARDTEAFF.

This clone was picked up a small number of times. The chain recombines TRBV28 with TRBJ1-5; TRBD1 might be the D (5 bases). Germline V gene lookup returns CDR1 MDHEN and CDR2 SYDVKM. The CDR3 length is 17 residues. Trimming left V 3 bases short and J 0 bases short, with 15 bases between. The CDR3 is CASSFTRQGHSNQPQHF. CDR3 DNA sequence: TGTGCCAGCAGTTTTACACGCCAGGGCCATAGCAATCAGCCCCAGCATTTT.

This clone was detected once. This chain uses TRBV5-1 with TRBJ2-3; 8 positions match TRBD1. Germline V lookup: CDR1 SGHRS, CDR2 YFSETQ. Trimming took 4 bases from V and 5 from J; bases not matched to a gene: 9. The CDR3 has 15 amino acids. CDR3 loop: CASSAVGTGGDTQYF. The CDR3 nucleotides read TGCGCCAGCAGCGCCGTCGGGACAGGAGGAGATACGCAGTATTTT.

The V gene is TRBV19, the J gene TRBJ1-2; a possible D gene is TRBD1 (6 bases). V shed 2 bases and J shed 4 bases, with 11 bases lying between them. Germline CDR1 reads LNHDA; CDR2 reads SQIVND (reference sequence). The CDR3 loop spans 14 amino acids. The CDR3 here is CASSITYRAYGYTF. In DNA form, the CDR3 reads TGTGCCAGTAGTATAACCTACAGGGCCTATGGCTACACCTTC.

The rearrangement uses TRBV5-1 and TRBJ2-7; D is perhaps TRBD2 (6 bases). CDR3 length: 14 residues. V was clipped by 4 bases and J by 2 bases, with 13 bases between them. Germline CDR1 SGHRS, CDR2 YFSETQ. The CDR3 bases are TGCGCCAGCAGCCTGAGGACTAAAGCCTACGAGCAGTACTTC. Its translation is CASSLRTKAYEQYF.

The chain carries TRBV10-2 and TRBJ1-1, with TRBD1 matching 7 bases. The V segment lost 2 bases and the J segment 6 bases; nucleotides outside the gene matches: 12. Germline CDR1 WSHSY, CDR2 SAAADI. CDR3 length: 16 amino acids. Here the CDR3 DNA reads TGCGCCAGCAGTGAGGCGACAGGGAGCAGGCGGCCTGAAGCTTTCTTT. Protein sequence: CASSEATGSRRPEAFF.

This clone is a singleton in its sample. This chain connects TRBV18 to TRBJ1-2, with D possibly matching TRBD1 (5 bases). Germline V lookup: CDR1 KGHSH, CDR2 LQKENI. CDR3 length: 14 amino acids. Deletions cut 3 bases from V and 7 bases from J, with 15 bases between. This CDR3 is CASSPLDTLSGYTF. The CDR3, as DNA: TGTGCCAGCTCACCTTTGGACACCCTTAGTGGCTACACCTTC.

The chain has TRBV18 and TRBJ1-1; maybe TRBD1 (6 bases). The CDR3 is 14 amino acids. The ends were cut back, 5 bases at V and 5 bases at J, with 15 bases in the middle. Germline CDR1 and CDR2: KGHSH and LQKENI. The CDR3 DNA sequence: TGTGCCAGCTCAACGGCCGCAGGGGAAACTGAAGCTTTCTTT. This codes for CASSTAAGETEAFF.

V usage is TRBV7-3 and J usage is TRBJ2-2; perhaps TRBD2 as D (5 bases). This CDR3 is 16 amino acids long. V was clipped by 1 base and J by 1 base, with 10 bases between them. CDR1 and CDR2 (germline): SGHTA, FQGTGA. The CDR3 DNA reads as TGTGCCAGCAGCTTAAATGGCGGGTGGAACACCGGGGAGCTGTTTTTT. Its protein is CASSLNGGWNTGELFF.

The rearrangement uses TRBV11-1 and TRBJ2-2; D is uncertain. From germline, CDR1 is SGHAT and CDR2 FQDESV (reference sequence). This CDR3 is built from 13 residues. V was shortened by 3 bases and J by 0 bases, with 2 bases between the two germline ends. The CDR3 loop is CASSFSNTGELFF. CDR3 DNA: TGTGCCAGCAGCTTCTCGAACACCGGGGAGCTGTTTTTT.

The rearrangement joins TRBV29-1 to TRBJ1-1; D possibly corresponds to TRBD1 (5 bases). Germline lookup yields CDR1 SQVTM and CDR2 ANQGSEA. The CDR3 has 15 residues. Trimming stripped 3 bases from V and 4 bases from J, with 18 bases between. CDR3 bases: TGCAGCGTTGATGGTTTTGGAGGGGTGGTCACTGAAGCTTTCTTT. Protein product: CSVDGFGGVVTEAFF.

The chain combines TRBV2 with TRBJ1-3; 9 nucleotides align to TRBD1. The CDR3 runs to 15 residues. Germline-derived CDR1 and CDR2 are SNHLY and FYNNEI. The V segment lost 8 bases and the J segment 1 base; nucleotides outside the gene matches: 6. CDR3 protein: CASGSQGASGNTIYF. In DNA, the CDR3 is TGTGCCAGCGGGTCACAGGGGGCGTCTGGAAACACCATATATTTT.

In its sample, this clone is medium-sized (0.01 to 0.1%). The rearrangement uses TRBV11-2 and TRBJ2-2, with D maybe TRBD1 (5 bases). This CDR3 region has 14 residues. Trimming took 0 bases from V and 6 from J, leaving 8 bases between them. Germline values: CDR1 SGHAT, CDR2 FQNNGV. The CDR3 region is CASSLEAGPGELFF. The CDR3 coding sequence is TGTGCCAGCAGCTTAGAGGCAGGGCCCGGGGAGCTGTTTTTT. The variable domain in full, completed from reference TRBV11-2 and TRBJ2-2, reads EAGVAQSPRYKIIEKRQSVAFWCNPISGHATLYWYQQILGQGPKLLIQFQNNGVVDDSQLPKDRFSAERLKGVDSTLKIQPAKLEDSAVYLCASSLEAGPGELFFGEGSRLTVL.